These 8 T cell receptor beta chains came from one sample sequenced in a study of regulatory T cells in long-lasting Graves disease. CDR3 regions were amplified by Arm-PCR using iRepertoire HTBI primers to build TCR beta libraries. One entry per CDR3 protein results from TCRdb running MiXCR on the multiplex PCR reads. The table shows around 430,000 distinct CDR3 sequences, with approximately 22% occurring only once. The time point denotes: persistent/refractory GD, antithyroid drugs over 5 years with positive TRAb. PBMCs provided the RNA from which the TCR library was made. Here the sequenced sample was peripheral blood mononuclear cells (PBMCs), taken when the disease was refractory, from a patient treated with antithyroid drugs. All receptors derive from a female donor with Graves disease.

The chain carries TRBV28 and TRBJ2-7, with 9 bases matching TRBD1. The germline V gene has CDR1 MDHEN and CDR2 SYDVKM. Trimming cost V 3 bases and J 4 bases; bases outside gene matches: 13. The CDR3 is 17 amino acids. CDR3 protein: CASSFLVLRDRAYEQYF. The DNA for the CDR3 is TGTGCCAGCAGTTTCCTTGTTTTGCGGGACAGGGCGTACGAGCAGTACTTC.

This clonotype has more than one count but fewer than ten. This chain links TRBV12-3 or TRBV12-4 with TRBJ1-1; D remains unclear. V gave up 3 bases and J gave up 7 bases, with 15 bases separating them. The CDR3 contains 14 residues. Written as DNA, the CDR3 is TGTGCCAGCAGTTTGCGGCGGGTCCCGATTGAAGCTTTCTTT. Its translation is CASSLRRVPIEAFF.

The rearrangement uses TRBV20-1 and TRBJ2-1; weak D call: TRBD2 (5 bases). Trimming stripped 3 bases from V and 8 bases from J, with 17 bases between. CDR1 is DFQATT and CDR2 is SNEGSKA in the germline V gene (reference sequence). CDR3 length equals 14 residues. The CDR3 nucleotides read TGCAGTGCTAGGCGTGCTTCTAGCTTGGATGAGCAGTTCTTC. It is translated as CSARRASSLDEQFF.

This clonotype was counted many times. The V gene is TRBV6-5, the J gene TRBJ1-2; 8 bases agree with TRBD1. CDR1 is MNHEY, CDR2 SVGAGI, per germline. This CDR3 spans 14 amino acids. V lost 0 bases, J lost 6 bases, and 3 bases stayed unmatched. The CDR3 protein is CASSYSGQVNGYTF. The CDR3, as DNA: TGTGCCAGCAGTTACTCGGGACAGGTTAATGGCTACACCTTC.

This clonotype was seen many times. The chain links TRBV6-1 to TRBJ1-2; D is undetermined. The CDR3 length is 13 residues. Germline V gene data show CDR1 as MNHNS and CDR2 as SASEGT. The ends were cut back, 1 base at V and 4 bases at J, with 7 bases in the middle. The CDR3 nucleotides are TGTGCCAGCAGTGAAGTCGGCGGCTATGGCTACACCTTC. Translation: CASSEVGGYGYTF.

This clonotype was seen at least ten times. The chain joins TRBV20-1 to TRBJ1-2; 9 bases map to TRBD1. Trimming cost V 5 bases and J 3 bases; bases outside gene matches: 7. Germline V CDR1 and CDR2: DFQATT, SNEGSKA (reference sequence). CDR3 length equals 14 residues. CDR3 loop: CSASPWDRDYGYTF. The CDR3 DNA sequence: TGCAGTGCTTCCCCGTGGGACAGGGACTATGGCTACACCTTC.

The sample holds many counts of this clonotype. The chain is built from TRBV7-8 and TRBJ1-4; TRBD1 is a possible D gene (6 bases). Germline values: CDR1 SGHVS, CDR2 FQNEAQ. V was trimmed by 5 bases and J by 10 bases, leaving 20 bases between them. CDR3 length equals 15 residues. CDR3 sequence (DNA): TGTGCCAGCAGCAGAGTAGGGCAGGGGCGAGGAAAACTGTTTTTT. It is translated as CASSRVGQGRGKLFF.

The CDR3 region has the DNA TGTGCCAGCAGTCCGTCGGGGGGCGGTCTTAAAGTATCCTATGGCTACACCTTC. Protein product: CASSPSGGGLKVSYGYTF. The chain combines TRBV28 with TRBJ1-2, with a possible D match to TRBD1 (6 bases). Deletions cut 5 bases from V and 4 bases from J, with 26 bases between. Germline loops: CDR1 MDHEN, CDR2 SYDVKM. The CDR3 length is 18 residues.